This is a list of T cell receptor beta chains from one sample in a study of T cells in Graves' hyperthyroidism and ophthalmopathy. From the multiplex PCR reads, TCRdb called clonotypes with MiXCR, one entry per CDR3 protein. The table includes hundreds of thousands of distinct CDR3 sequences, 12% to 15% detected once. Sequenced: blood. The receptors originated from a young woman with Graves' hyperthyroidism. Each CDR3 is given with its conserved first and last residue. A D gene is named only where the DNA matches it firmly. Clone sizes are given selectively: once, few, many, or a class where the clone is expanded.

J gene | clone size | V gene | D gene | CDR3 DNA | CDR3 protein
TRBJ1-5 | NA | TRBV6-1 | NA | TGTGCCAGCAGGAACTCGTGGTCTAGCAATCAGCCCCAGCATTTT | CASRNSWSSNQPQHF
TRBJ2-2 | NA | TRBV12-3/TRBV12-4 | TRBD1 | TGTGCCAGCAGCCCGGGACAGGGGGAAAACACCGGGGAGCTGTTTTTT | CASSPGQGENTGELFF
TRBJ1-5 | NA | TRBV28 | NA | TGTGCCAGCAGCACACTGAGGGGTCAGCCCCAGCATTTT | CASSTLRGQPQHF
TRBJ2-2 | few | TRBV28 | TRBD2 | TGTGCCAGCATCACTAGCGGGAGAGCCGGGGAGCCGTTTTTT | CASITSGRAGEPFF
TRBJ1-1 | many | TRBV20-1 | TRBD1 | TGCAGTGCTAGACTTGGACAGGGGGCGTCGTACACTGAAGCTTTCTTT | CSARLGQGASYTEAFF
TRBJ1-4 | many | TRBV6-1 | TRBD1 | TGTGCCAGCAGTCGGACAGGGGGCTCTAATGAAAAACTGTTTTTT | CASSRTGGSNEKLFF
TRBJ1-1 | NA | TRBV6-2/TRBV6-3 | NA | TGTGCCAGCAGTCGGGGGCCGGGAGGGACTCCACTTGAAGCTTTCTTT | CASSRGPGGTPLEAFF
TRBJ2-1 | once | TRBV6-5 | NA | TGTGCCAGCAGTTACTCGAGGCTAGCGTGGGACTCCTACAATGAGCAGTTCTTC | CASSYSRLAWDSYNEQFF
TRBJ1-3 | few | TRBV28 | NA | TGTGCCAGCAGTTTAGCCAGTATCTCTGGAAACACCATATATTTT | CASSLASISGNTIYF
TRBJ2-3 | many | TRBV12-5 | TRBD2 | TGTGCTAGTGGACTCGGGACTAGCGGGCGCACAGATACGCAGTATTTT | CASGLGTSGRTDTQYF
TRBJ2-5 | few | TRBV9 | TRBD1 | TGTGCCAGCAGCGGGGACAGGGGTTGGCAAGAGACCCAGTACTTC | CASSGDRGWQETQYF
TRBJ2-2 | few | TRBV7-3 | TRBD2 | TGTGCCAGCAGCTCGAGGACTAGCGGGAGAAGTGGGGAGCTGTTTTTT | CASSSRTSGRSGELFF
TRBJ2-7 | many | TRBV2 | TRBD2 | TGTGCCAGCATCGCGCTGGGCGGGGGAGAATACGAGCAGTACTTC | CASIALGGGEYEQYF
TRBJ2-7 | few | TRBV18 | NA | TGTGCCAGCTCACCACAGCTCGGCGAGCAGTACTTC | CASSPQLGEQYF
TRBJ1-2 | NA | TRBV7-9 | NA | TGTGCCAGCAGCTTAGCAGGGAGCCATGGCTACACCTTC | CASSLAGSHGYTF
TRBJ1-2 | many | TRBV30 | NA | TGTGCCTGGAAAATCCGTACGGGACATCGCTATGGCTACACCTTC | CAWKIRTGHRYGYTF
TRBJ1-3 | NA | TRBV20-1 | NA | TGCAGTGAAGGCGCAGGGTTCCCTGGAAACACCATATATTTT | CSEGAGFPGNTIYF
TRBJ2-6 | many | TRBV27 | NA | TGTGCCAGCAGGGGGTCTGGGGCCAACGTCCTGACTTTC | CASRGSGANVLTF
TRBJ2-5 | few | TRBV10-3 | NA | TGTGCCGTCGGCCCTGGGGGGAGTGAGACCCAGTACTTC | CAVGPGGSETQYF
TRBJ2-3 | few | TRBV6-1 | TRBD2 | TGTGCCAGCAGTCCCTTAGCGGGAAAGTCGGCAGATACGCAGTATTTT | CASSPLAGKSADTQYF
TRBJ2-1 | many | TRBV7-9 | NA | TGTGCCAGCAGCTTAGCGCGAGCCCGGGTTGAGCAGTTCTTC | CASSLARARVEQFF
TRBJ2-7 | many | TRBV3-1 | NA | TGTGCCAGCAGCCAATCACACCTATCCTACGAGCAGTACTTC | CASSQSHLSYEQYF
TRBJ1-1 | NA | TRBV20-1 | TRBD1 | TGCAGTGCTAGAGGTCCCGGGACAGGGCCCGCTGAAGCTTTCTTT | CSARGPGTGPAEAFF
TRBJ2-1 | few | TRBV5-1 | TRBD2 | TGCGCCAGCAGCTCCTCACTAGCGGGAAGCTCCTACAATGAGCAGTTCTTC | CASSSSLAGSSYNEQFF
TRBJ2-7 | many | TRBV10-1 | TRBD2 | TGCGCCAGCAGTCGGGGAGGGAGATCCGGCGAGCAGTACTTC | CASSRGGRSGEQYF
TRBJ1-1 | NA | TRBV7-2 | NA | TGTGCCAGCAGCTTAAGTGGTCAGGAAGCTTTCTTT | CASSLSGQEAFF
TRBJ1-1 | NA | TRBV7-2 | NA | TGTGCCAGCAGCCGATATAGCAGGCGCGCTTTCTTT | CASSRYSRRAFF
TRBJ1-5 | many | TRBV27 | NA | TGTGCCAGCAGTCTTGGGGCGGGGGTAAGCAATCAGCCCCAGCATTTT | CASSLGAGVSNQPQHF
TRBJ2-1 | many | TRBV3-1 | TRBD2 | TGTGCCAGCAGCCAAGGGGGTACTAGCGGCTCCTACAATGAGCAGTTCTTC | CASSQGGTSGSYNEQFF
TRBJ1-1 | many | TRBV20-1 | TRBD1 | TGCAGTGCTAGTCGTCCAGACAGGGGGACTGAAGCTTTCTTT | CSASRPDRGTEAFF
TRBJ2-1 | NA | TRBV28 | NA | TGTGCCAGCAGCGACGGGCCAGAGCAGTTCTTC | CASSDGPEQFF
TRBJ2-5 | many | TRBV15 | TRBD2 | TGTGCCACCAGCAGAGATCGGCGGGGGGGAGAGACCCAGTACTTC | CATSRDRRGGETQYF
TRBJ1-1 | many | TRBV3-1 | NA | TGTGCCAGCAGCCAAGATCCGGGTGTCACTGAAGCTTTCTTT | CASSQDPGVTEAFF
TRBJ2-7 | few | TRBV6-2/TRBV6-3 | NA | TGTGCCAGCAGCCGTCACTCTCCGTCTGAGCAGTACTTC | CASSRHSPSEQYF
TRBJ1-5 | many | TRBV20-1 | NA | TGCAGTGCCCTAAGGGACGGATACTATCAGCCCCAGCATTTT | CSALRDGYYQPQHF
TRBJ2-5 | NA | TRBV10-3 | NA | TGTGCCATCAGTGGGAGGGAAGAGACCCAGTACTTC | CAISGREETQYF
TRBJ2-7 | few | TRBV2 | NA | TGTGCCAGCAGTGAATACAGGAACTACGAGCAGTACTTC | CASSEYRNYEQYF
TRBJ2-1 | NA | TRBV7-6 | TRBD2 | TGTGCCAGCAGCCTGACTAGCGGATCTAACACGCAGTTCTTC | CASSLTSGSNTQFF
TRBJ2-1 | many | TRBV6-1 | TRBD2 | TGTGCCAGCAGTGAGAGGGACGGGACTAGCGGGAGCAATGAGCAGTTCTTC | CASSERDGTSGSNEQFF
TRBJ2-3 | few | TRBV7-9 | NA | TGTGCCAGCAGGGGAAGTTATTCAGATACGCAGTATTTT | CASRGSYSDTQYF
TRBJ2-7 | many | TRBV20-1 | TRBD2 | TGCAGTGCCAGAATGCGGACTAGCGGGATTTACGAGCAGTACTTC | CSARMRTSGIYEQYF